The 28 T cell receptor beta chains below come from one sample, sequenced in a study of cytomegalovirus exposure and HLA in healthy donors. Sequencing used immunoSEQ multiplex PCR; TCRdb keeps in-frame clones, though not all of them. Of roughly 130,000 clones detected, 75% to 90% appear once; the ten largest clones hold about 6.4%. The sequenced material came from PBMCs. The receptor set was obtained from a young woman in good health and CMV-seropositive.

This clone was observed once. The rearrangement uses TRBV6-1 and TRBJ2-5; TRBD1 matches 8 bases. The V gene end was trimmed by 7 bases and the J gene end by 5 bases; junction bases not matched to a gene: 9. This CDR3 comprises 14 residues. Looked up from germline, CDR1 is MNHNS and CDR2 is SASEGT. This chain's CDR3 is CASTKDREEETQYF. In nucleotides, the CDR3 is TGTGCCAGCACAAAGGACAGGGAGGAGGAGACCCAGTACTTC.

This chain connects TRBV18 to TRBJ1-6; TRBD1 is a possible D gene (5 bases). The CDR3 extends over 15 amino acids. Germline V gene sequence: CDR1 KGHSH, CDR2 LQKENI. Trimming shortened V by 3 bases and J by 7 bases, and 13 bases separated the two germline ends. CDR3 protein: CASSPQGRNNSPLHF. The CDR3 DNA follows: TGTGCCAGCTCACCCCAGGGAAGAAACAATTCACCCCTCCACTTT.

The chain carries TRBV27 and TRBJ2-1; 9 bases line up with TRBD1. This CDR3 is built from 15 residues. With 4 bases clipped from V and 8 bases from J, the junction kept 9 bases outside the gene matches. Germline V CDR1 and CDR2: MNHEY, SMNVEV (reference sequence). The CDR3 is CASSSLGTGRDEQFF. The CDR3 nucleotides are TGTGCCAGCAGTTCCCTAGGGACAGGGAGGGATGAGCAGTTCTTC.

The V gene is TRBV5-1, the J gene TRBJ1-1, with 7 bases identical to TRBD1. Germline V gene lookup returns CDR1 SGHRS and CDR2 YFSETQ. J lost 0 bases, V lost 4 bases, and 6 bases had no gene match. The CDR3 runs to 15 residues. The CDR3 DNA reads TGCGCCAGCAGCCCCGTGGACAGGTTGAACACTGAAGCTTTCTTT. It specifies CASSPVDRLNTEAFF. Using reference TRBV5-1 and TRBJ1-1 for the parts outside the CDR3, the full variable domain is KAGVTQTPRYLIKTRGQQVTLSCSPISGHRSVSWYQQTPGQGLQFLFEYFSETQRNKGNFPGRFSGRQFSNSRSEMNVSTLELGDSALYLCASSPVDRLNTEAFFGQGTRLTVV.

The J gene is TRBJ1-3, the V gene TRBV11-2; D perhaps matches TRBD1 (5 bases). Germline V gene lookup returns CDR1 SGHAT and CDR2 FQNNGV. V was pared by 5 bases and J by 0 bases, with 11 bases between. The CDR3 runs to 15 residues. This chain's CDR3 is CASSLGGGSGNTIYF. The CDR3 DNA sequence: TGTGCCAGCAGCCTTGGCGGGGGCTCTGGAAACACCATATATTTT.

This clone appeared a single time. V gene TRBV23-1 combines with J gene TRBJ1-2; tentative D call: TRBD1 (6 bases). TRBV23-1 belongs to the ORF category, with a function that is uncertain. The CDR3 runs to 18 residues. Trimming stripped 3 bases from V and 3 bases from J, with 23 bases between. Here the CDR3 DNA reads TGCGCCAGCAGTCACCGATTTTCAGGGGACACCCTCTACTATGGCTACACCTTC. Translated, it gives CASSHRFSGDTLYYGYTF.

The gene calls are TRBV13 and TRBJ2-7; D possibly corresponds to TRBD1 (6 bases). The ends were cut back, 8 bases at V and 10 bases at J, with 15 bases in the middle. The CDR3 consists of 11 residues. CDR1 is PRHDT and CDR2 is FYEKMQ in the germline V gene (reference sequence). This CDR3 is CASLGGMAQYF. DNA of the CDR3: TGTGCCAGCCTAGGGGGTATGGCCCAGTACTTC.

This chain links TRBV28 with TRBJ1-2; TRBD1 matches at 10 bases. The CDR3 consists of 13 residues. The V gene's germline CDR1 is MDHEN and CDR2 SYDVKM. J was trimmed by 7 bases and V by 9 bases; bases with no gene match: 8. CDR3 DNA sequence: TGTGCCAGTCTTTCGGGACAGGGGAGTGGCTACACCTTC. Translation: CASLSGQGSGYTF.

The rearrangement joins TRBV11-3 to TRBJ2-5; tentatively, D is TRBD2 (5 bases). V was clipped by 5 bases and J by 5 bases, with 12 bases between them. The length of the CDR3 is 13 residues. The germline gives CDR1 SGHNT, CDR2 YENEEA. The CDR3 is CASSLGPGETQYF. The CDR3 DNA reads TGTGCCAGCAGCCTAGGGCCGGGGGAGACCCAGTACTTC.

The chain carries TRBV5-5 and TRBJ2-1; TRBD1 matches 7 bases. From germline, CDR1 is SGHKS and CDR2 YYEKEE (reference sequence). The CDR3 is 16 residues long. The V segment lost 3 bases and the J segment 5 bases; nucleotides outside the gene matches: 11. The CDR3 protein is CASSSQTGINDNEQFF. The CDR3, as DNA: TGTGCCAGCAGCTCCCAGACAGGGATCAATGACAATGAGCAGTTCTTC.

In DNA form, the CDR3 reads TGTGCCAGCAGTTTGTGGCGGGGGCGCACAGATACGCAGTATTTT. Amino acid sequence: CASSLWRGRTDTQYF. The chain links TRBV28 to TRBJ2-3, with a weak D call TRBD2 (7 bases). CDR1 and CDR2 from the germline V gene are MDHEN and SYDVKM. This CDR3 region has 15 residues. V was trimmed by 3 bases and J by 1 base, leaving 11 bases between them.

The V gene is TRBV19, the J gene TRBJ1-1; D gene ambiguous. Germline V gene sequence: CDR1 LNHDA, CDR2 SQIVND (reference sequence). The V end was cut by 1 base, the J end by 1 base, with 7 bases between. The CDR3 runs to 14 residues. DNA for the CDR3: TGTGCCAGTAGTATAGTCAACAGGAACACTGAAGCTTTCTTT. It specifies CASSIVNRNTEAFF.

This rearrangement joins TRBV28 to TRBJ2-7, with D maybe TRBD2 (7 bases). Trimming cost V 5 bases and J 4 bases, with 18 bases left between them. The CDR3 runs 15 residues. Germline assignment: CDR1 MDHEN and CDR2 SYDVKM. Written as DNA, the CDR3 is TGTGCCAGCAGTCTGACGGCGGGGGCAGAGTACGAGCAGTACTTC. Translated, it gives CASSLTAGAEYEQYF.

DNA of the CDR3: TGTGCCAGCAGTGGGACAGGCTACGAGCAGTACTTC. Its protein product is CASSGTGYEQYF. V usage is TRBV2 and J usage is TRBJ2-7, with 7 positions matching TRBD1. The germline V gene has CDR1 SNHLY and CDR2 FYNNEI. CDR3 length equals 12 residues. J was trimmed by 3 bases and V by 4 bases; bases with no gene match: 0.

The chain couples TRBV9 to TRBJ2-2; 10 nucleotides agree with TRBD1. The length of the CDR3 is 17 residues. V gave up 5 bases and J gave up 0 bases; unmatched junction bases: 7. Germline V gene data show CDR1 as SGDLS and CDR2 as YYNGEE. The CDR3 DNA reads TGTGCCAGCAGTCCAGACAGGGGGCGAACGAACACCGGGGAGCTGTTTTTT. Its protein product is CASSPDRGRTNTGELFF.

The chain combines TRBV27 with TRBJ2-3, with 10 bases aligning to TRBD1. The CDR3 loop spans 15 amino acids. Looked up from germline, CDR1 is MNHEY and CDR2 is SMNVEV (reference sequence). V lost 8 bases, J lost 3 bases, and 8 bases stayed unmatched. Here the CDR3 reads CASGRDRGTTDTQYF. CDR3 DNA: TGTGCCAGCGGCCGGGACAGGGGAACGACAGATACGCAGTATTTT.

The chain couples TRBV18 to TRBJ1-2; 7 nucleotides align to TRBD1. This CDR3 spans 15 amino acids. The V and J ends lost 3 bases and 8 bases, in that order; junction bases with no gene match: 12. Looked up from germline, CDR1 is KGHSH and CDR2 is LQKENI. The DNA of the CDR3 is TGTGCCAGCTCACCCCGAATACTGACAGGGAACGGCTACACCTTC. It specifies CASSPRILTGNGYTF.

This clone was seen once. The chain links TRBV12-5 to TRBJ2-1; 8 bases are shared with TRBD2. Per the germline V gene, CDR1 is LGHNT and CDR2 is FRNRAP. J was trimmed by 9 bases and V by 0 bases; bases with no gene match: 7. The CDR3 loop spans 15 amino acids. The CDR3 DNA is TGTGCTAGTGGTTTGGTCATAGAGGCGGGAGGTGAGCAGTTCTTC. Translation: CASGLVIEAGGEQFF.

CDR3 residues: CASSYSSDGGYTF. DNA of the CDR3: TGTGCCAGCAGTTACAGCTCCGACGGGGGCTACACCTTC. J is TRBJ1-2 and V is TRBV6-5; D remains ambiguous. The V end was cut by 2 bases, the J end by 8 bases, with 12 bases between. Germline V gene data show CDR1 as MNHEY and CDR2 as SVGAGI. This CDR3 region has 13 residues.

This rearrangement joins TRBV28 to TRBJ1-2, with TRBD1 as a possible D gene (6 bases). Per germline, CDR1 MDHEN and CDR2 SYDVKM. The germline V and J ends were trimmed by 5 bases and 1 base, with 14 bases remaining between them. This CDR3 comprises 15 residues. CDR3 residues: CASSPTGPGNYGYTF. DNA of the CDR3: TGTGCCAGCAGTCCTACAGGGCCTGGTAACTATGGCTACACCTTC.

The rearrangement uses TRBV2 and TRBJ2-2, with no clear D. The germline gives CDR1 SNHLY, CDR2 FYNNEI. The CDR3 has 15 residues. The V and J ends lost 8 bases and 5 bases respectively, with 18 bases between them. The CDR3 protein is CASSQLFGRTGELFF. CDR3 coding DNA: TGTGCCAGCTCCCAACTCTTTGGTAGAACCGGGGAGCTGTTTTTT. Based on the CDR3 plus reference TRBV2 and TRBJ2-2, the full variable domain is EPEVTQTPSHQVTQMGQEVILRCVPISNHLYFYWYRQILGQKVEFLVSFYNNEISEKSEIFDDQFSVERPDGSNFTLKIRSTKLEDSAMYFCASSQLFGRTGELFFGEGSRLTVL.

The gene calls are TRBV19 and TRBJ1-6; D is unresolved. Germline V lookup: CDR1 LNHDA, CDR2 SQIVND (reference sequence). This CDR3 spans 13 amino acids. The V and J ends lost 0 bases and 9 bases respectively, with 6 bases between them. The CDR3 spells CASSIDLGSPLHF. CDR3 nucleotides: TGTGCCAGTAGTATAGATCTCGGTTCACCCCTCCACTTT.

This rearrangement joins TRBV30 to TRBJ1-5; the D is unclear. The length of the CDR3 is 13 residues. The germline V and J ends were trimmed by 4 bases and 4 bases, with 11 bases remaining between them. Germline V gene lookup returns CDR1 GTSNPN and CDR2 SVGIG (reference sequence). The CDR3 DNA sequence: TGTGCCTGGACGTTACAGCTAAATCAGCCCCAGCATTTT. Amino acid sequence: CAWTLQLNQPQHF.

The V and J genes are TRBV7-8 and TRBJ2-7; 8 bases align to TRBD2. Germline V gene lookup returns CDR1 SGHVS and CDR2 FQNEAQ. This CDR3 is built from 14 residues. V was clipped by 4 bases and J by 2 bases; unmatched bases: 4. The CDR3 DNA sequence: TGTGCCAGCAGCTATCAAGCGGGAGCCTACGAGCAGTACTTC. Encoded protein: CASSYQAGAYEQYF.

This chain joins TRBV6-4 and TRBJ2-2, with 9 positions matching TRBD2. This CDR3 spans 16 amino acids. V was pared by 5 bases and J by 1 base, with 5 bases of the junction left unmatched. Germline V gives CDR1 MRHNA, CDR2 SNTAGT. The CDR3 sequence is CASSHIAGVNTGELFF. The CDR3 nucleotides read TGTGCCAGCAGTCACATAGCGGGAGTGAACACCGGGGAGCTGTTTTTT.

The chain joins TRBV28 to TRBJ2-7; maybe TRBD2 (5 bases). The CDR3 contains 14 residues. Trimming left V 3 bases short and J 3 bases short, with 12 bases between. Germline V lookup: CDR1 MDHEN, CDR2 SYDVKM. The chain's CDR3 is CASSFNPAVYEQYF. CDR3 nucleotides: TGTGCCAGCAGTTTCAACCCAGCGGTCTACGAGCAGTACTTC.

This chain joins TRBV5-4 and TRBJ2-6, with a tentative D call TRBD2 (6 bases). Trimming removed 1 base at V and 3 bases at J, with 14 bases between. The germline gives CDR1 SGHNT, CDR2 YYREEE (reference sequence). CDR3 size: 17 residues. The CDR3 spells CASSLNGRGGGANVLTF. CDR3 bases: TGTGCCAGCAGCTTGAATGGGCGGGGCGGTGGGGCCAACGTCCTGACTTTC.

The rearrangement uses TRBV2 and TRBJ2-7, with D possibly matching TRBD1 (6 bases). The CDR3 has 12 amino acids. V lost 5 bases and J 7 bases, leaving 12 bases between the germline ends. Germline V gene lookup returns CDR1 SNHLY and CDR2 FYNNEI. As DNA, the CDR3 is TGTGCCAGCAGTCTTTACCAGGGGGAGCAGTACTTC. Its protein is CASSLYQGEQYF.